These 2 T cell receptor beta chains were all obtained from the same sample, sequenced in a study of CD8+CD57+ T cells in acquired aplastic anemia. Investigators profiled TCR beta VDJ and CDR3 from genomic DNA template. TCRdb fed the reads into MiXCR, producing one record per CDR3 protein. This repertoire shows 150,000 to 200,000 distinct CDR3 sequences, around 45% found once; its top ten account for 0.8% to 1.1%. The specimen sequenced was sorted CD4+, CD8+, or CD8+CD57+ T cells (not recorded which) from PBMCs. Receptor source: a human donor in good health.

V gene TRBV27 combines with J gene TRBJ2-5; no reliable D call. Between the trimmed V and J ends, which lost 3 bases and 4 bases, there was a span of 9 bases. The germline gives CDR1 MNHEY, CDR2 SMNVEV (reference sequence). This CDR3 spans 13 amino acids. The CDR3 sequence: CASSLFVRETQYF. As DNA, the CDR3 is TGTGCCAGCAGTTTGTTCGTACGAGAGACCCAGTACTTC.

The chain has TRBV2 and TRBJ2-3; perhaps TRBD1 as D (7 bases). The CDR3 is 14 residues long. The V end was cut by 6 bases, the J end by 6 bases, with 16 bases between. CDR1 and CDR2 (germline): SNHLY, FYNNEI. CDR3 amino acids: CASRRLPGGDTQYF. The CDR3 coding sequence is TGTGCCAGCAGGCGGCTACCAGGGGGGGATACGCAGTATTTT.